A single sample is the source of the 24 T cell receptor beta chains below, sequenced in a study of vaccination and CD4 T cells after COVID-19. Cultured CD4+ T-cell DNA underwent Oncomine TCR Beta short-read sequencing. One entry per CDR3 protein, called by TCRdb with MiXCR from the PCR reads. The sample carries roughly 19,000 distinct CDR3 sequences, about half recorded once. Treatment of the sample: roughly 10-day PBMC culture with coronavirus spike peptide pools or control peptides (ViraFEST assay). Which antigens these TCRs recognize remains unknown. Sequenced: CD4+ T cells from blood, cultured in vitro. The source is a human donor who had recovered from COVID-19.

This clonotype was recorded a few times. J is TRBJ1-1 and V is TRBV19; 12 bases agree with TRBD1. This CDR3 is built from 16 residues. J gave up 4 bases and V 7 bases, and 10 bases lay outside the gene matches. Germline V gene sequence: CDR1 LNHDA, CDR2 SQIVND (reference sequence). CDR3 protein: CASTGTGGFDPTEAFF. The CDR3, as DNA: TGTGCCAGTACAGGGACAGGGGGCTTTGACCCCACTGAAGCTTTCTTT.

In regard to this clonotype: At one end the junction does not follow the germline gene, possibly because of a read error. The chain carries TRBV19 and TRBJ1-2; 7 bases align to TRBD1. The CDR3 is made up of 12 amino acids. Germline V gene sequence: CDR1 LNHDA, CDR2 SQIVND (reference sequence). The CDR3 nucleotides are TGTACCAGTAGTACGTACAGGGGCGGCTACACCTTC. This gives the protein CTSSTYRGGYTF.

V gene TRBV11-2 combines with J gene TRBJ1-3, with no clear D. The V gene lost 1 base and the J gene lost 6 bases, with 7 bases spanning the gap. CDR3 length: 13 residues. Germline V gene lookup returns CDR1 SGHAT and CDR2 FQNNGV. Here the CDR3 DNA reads TGTGCCAGCAGCTTAGGCTTAGTAAACACCATATATTTT. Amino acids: CASSLGLVNTIYF. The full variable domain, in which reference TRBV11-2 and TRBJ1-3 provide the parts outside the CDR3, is EAGVAQSPRYKIIEKRQSVAFWCNPISGHATLYWYQQILGQGPKLLIQFQNNGVVDDSQLPKDRFSAERLKGVDSTLKIQPAKLEDSAVYLCASSLGLVNTIYFGEGSWLTVV.

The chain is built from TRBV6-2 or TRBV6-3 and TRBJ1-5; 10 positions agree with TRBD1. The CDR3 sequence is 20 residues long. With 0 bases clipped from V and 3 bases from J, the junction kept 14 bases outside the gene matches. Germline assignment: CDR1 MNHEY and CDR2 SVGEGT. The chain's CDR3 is CASSYSRKTGGTHNNQPQHF. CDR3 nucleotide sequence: TGTGCCAGCAGTTACTCGAGGAAGACAGGGGGCACCCACAACAATCAGCCCCAGCATTTT.

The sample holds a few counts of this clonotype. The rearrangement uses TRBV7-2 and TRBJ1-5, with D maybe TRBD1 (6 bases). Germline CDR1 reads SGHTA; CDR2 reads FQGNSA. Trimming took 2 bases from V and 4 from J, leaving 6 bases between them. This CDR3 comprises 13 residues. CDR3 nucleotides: TGTGCCAGCAGCTTAAGGGGGAATCAGCCCCAGCATTTT. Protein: CASSLRGNQPQHF.

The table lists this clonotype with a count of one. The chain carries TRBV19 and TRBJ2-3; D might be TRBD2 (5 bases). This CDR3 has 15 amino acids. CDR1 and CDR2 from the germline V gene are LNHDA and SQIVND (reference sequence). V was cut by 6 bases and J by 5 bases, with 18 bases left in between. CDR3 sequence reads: CASSPPGLLGDTQYF. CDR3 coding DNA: TGTGCCAGTAGCCCCCCCGGACTGTTAGGAGATACGCAGTATTTT.

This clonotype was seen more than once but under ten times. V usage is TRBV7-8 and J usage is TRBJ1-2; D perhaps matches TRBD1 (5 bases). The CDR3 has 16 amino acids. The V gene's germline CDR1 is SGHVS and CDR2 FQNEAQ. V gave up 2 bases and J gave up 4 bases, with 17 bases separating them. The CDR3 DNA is TGTGCCAGCAGCTTATCAATTAGTGGGACTTTCTATGGCTACACCTTC. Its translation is CASSLSISGTFYGYTF.

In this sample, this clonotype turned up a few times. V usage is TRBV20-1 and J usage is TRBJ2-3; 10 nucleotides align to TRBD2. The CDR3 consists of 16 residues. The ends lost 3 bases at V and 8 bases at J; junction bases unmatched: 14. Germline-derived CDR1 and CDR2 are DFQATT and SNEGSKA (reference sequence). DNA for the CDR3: TGCAGTGCTAGTCGGGTAAAAGCGGGAGGGAGAATTACGCAGTATTTT. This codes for CSASRVKAGGRITQYF.

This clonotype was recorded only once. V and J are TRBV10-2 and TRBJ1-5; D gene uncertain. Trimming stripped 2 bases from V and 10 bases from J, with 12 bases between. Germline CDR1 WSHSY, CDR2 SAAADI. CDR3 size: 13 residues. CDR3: CASSEHLEEPQHF. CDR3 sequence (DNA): TGCGCCAGCAGTGAGCATTTGGAAGAACCCCAGCATTTT.

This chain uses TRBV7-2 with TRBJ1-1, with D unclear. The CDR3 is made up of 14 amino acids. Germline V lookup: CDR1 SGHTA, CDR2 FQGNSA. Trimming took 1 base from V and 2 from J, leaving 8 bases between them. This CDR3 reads CASSLGRGNTEAFF. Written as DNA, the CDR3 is TGTGCCAGCAGCTTAGGACGGGGAAACACTGAAGCTTTCTTT.

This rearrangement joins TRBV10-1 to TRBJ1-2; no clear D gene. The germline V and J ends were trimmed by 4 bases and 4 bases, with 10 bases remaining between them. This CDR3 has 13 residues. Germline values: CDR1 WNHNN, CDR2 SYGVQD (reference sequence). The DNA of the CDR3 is TGCGCCAGCAGTGCAGGACCATCCTATGGCTACACCTTC. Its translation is CASSAGPSYGYTF.

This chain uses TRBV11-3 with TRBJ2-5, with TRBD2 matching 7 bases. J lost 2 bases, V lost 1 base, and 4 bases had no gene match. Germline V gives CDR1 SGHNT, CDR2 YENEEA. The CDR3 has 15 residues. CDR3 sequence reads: CASSLGLAEQETQYF. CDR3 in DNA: TGTGCCAGCAGCTTAGGCCTAGCGGAACAAGAGACCCAGTACTTC.

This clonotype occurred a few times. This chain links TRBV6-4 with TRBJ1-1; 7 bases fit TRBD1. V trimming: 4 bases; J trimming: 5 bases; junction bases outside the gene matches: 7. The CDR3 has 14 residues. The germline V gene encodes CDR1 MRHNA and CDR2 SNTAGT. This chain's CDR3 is CASSVNRGGTEAFF. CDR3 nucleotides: TGTGCCAGCAGTGTGAACAGGGGAGGGACTGAAGCTTTCTTT.

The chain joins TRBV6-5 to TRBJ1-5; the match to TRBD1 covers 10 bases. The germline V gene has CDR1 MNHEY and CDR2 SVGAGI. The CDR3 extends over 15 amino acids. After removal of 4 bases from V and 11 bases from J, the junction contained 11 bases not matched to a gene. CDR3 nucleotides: TGTGCCAGCAGTTCCGGGACAGGGGCCCAAGGGGCCCAGCATTTT. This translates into CASSSGTGAQGAQHF.

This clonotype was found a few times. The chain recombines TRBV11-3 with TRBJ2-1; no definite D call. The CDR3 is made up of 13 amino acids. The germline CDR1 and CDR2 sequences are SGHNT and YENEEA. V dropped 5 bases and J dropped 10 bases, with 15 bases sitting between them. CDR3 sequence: CASSQVSETEQFF. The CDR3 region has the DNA TGTGCCAGCAGCCAGGTATCGGAGACGGAGCAGTTCTTC. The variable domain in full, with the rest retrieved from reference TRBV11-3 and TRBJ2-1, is EAGVVQSPRYKIIEKKQPVAFWCNPISGHNTLYWYLQNLGQGPELLIRYENEEAVDDSQLPKDRFSAERLKGVDSTLKIQPAELGDSAVYLCASSQVSETEQFFGPGTRLTVL.

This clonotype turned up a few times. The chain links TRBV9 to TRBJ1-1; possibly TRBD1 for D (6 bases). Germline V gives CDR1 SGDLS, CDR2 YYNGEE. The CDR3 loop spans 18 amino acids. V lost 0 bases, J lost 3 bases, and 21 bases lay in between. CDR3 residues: CASSVGTFGGPRDTEAFF. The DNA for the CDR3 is TGTGCCAGCAGCGTAGGAACCTTCGGGGGGCCGAGGGACACTGAAGCTTTCTTT.

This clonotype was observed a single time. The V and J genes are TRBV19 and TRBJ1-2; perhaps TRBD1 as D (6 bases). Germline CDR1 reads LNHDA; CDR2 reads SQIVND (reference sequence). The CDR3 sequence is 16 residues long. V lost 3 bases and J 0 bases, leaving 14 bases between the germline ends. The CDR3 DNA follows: TGTGCCAGTAGTATTGTAGGGGACACGCCTAACTATGGCTACACCTTC. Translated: CASSIVGDTPNYGYTF.

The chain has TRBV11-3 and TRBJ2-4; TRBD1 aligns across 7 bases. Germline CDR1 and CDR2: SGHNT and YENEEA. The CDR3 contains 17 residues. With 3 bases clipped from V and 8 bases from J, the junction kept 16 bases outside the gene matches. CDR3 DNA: TGTGCCAGCAGCTTGGACGACAGGGTTGAAGGTCAAGACATTCAGTACTTC. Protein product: CASSLDDRVEGQDIQYF.

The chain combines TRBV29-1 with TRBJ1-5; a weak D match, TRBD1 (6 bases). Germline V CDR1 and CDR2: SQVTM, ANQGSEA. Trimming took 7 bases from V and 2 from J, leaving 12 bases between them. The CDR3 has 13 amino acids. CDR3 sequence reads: CSAGQNRNQPQHF. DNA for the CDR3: TGCAGCGCTGGACAGAACCGCAATCAGCCCCAGCATTTT.

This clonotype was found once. This CDR3 is CASNPSGRDAETQYF. The CDR3 region has the DNA TGTGCCAGTAACCCTAGCGGGAGGGATGCAGAGACCCAGTACTTC. The chain couples TRBV19 to TRBJ2-5; 12 bases are a match to TRBD2. Germline trimming cut 7 bases from V and 4 bases from J; bases unmatched to any gene: 7. The CDR3 has 15 amino acids. The germline CDR1 and CDR2 sequences are LNHDA and SQIVND (reference sequence).

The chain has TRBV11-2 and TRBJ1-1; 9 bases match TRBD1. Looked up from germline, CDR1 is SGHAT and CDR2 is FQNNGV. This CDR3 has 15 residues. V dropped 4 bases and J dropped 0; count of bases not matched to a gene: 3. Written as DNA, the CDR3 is TGTGCCAGCAGCTGGGGGACAGGGTTGAACACTGAAGCTTTCTTT. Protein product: CASSWGTGLNTEAFF.

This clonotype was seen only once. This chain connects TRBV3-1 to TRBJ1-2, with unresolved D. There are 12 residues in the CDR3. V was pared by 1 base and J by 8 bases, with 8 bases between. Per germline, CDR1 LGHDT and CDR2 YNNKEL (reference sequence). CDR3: CASSQGPGGYTF. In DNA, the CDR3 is TGTGCCAGCAGCCAAGGACCAGGCGGCTACACCTTC.

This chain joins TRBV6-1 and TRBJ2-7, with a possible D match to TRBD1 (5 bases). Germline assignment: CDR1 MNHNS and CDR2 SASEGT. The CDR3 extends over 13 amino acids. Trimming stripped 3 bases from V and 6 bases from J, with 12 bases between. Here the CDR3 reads CASSDWGPSEQYF. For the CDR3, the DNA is TGTGCCAGCAGTGACTGGGGCCCTTCCGAGCAGTACTTC.

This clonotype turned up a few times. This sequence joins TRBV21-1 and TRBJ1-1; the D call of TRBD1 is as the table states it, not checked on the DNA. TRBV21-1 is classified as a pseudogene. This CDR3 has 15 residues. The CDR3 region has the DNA TGTGCCAGCAGTAACGGCTGGGGGGTGAACACTGAAGCTTTCTTT. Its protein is CASSNGWGVNTEAFF.